The 22 T cell receptor beta chains below come from one sample, sequenced in a study of blood T cell repertoires in COVID-19. Some clones are missing from TCRdb's copy, which holds only in-frame ones; the method was immunoSEQ multiplex PCR. The profile shows 95,000 to 150,000 clones, about 80% of them singletons. The material sequenced was peripheral blood. Receptors were obtained from a man aged 55 to 70 with active or convalescent COVID-19.

The J gene is TRBJ2-2, the V gene TRBV2; TRBD1 matches at 9 bases. Trimming took 5 bases from V and 5 from J; bases not matched to a gene: 6. The CDR3 has 15 amino acids. Germline CDR1 reads SNHLY; CDR2 reads FYNNEI. The CDR3 coding sequence is TGTGCCAGCAGTCCCGGGACAGGGAGGACCGGGGAGCTGTTTTTT. Translated, it gives CASSPGTGRTGELFF.

This rearrangement joins TRBV7-2 to TRBJ2-7; maybe TRBD2 (6 bases). V lost 5 bases, J lost 1 base, and 18 bases lay in between. The germline gives CDR1 SGHTA, CDR2 FQGNSA. CDR3 length: 16 residues. CDR3 in amino acids: CASSPNIRRESYEQYF. CDR3 DNA: TGTGCCAGCAGCCCCAATATTCGACGGGAGTCCTACGAGCAGTACTTC.

The J gene is TRBJ1-4, the V gene TRBV19; D uncertain. Trimming left V 5 bases short and J 3 bases short, with 19 bases between. CDR1 and CDR2 from the germline V gene are LNHDA and SQIVND (reference sequence). The CDR3 extends over 17 amino acids. This chain's CDR3 is CASSLRGAVESNEKLFF. The DNA for the CDR3 is TGTGCCAGTAGTCTCCGGGGAGCCGTCGAGTCTAATGAAAAACTGTTTTTT.

This chain connects TRBV14 to TRBJ2-1, with D perhaps matching TRBD1 (6 bases). This CDR3 is 15 amino acids long. Germline V lookup: CDR1 SGHDN, CDR2 FVKESK. Trimming shortened V by 3 bases and J by 3 bases, and 12 bases separated the two germline ends. The CDR3 coding sequence is TGTGCCAGCAGCCAGGGGGCAGCTCGCTACAATGAGCAGTTCTTC. Translation: CASSQGAARYNEQFF.

The chain carries TRBV4-1 and TRBJ2-7, with 8 bases identical to TRBD2. The CDR3 runs to 15 residues. The trim removed 1 base at V and 3 bases at J, leaving 5 bases unmatched. The germline V gene encodes CDR1 MGHRA and CDR2 YSYEKL. CDR3 sequence reads: CASSQGASGLYEQYF. CDR3 nucleotides: TGCGCCAGCAGCCAAGGGGCTAGCGGGCTCTACGAGCAGTACTTC.

V gene TRBV4-1 combines with J gene TRBJ2-7; a possible D gene is TRBD2 (6 bases). With 1 base removed from V and 3 bases from J, the gap between germline ends came to 16 bases. The V gene's germline CDR1 is MGHRA and CDR2 YSYEKL. The CDR3 has 16 amino acids. The CDR3 sequence: CASSQGRGPSGYEQYF. Here the CDR3 DNA reads TGCGCCAGCAGCCAAGGGCGGGGACCCTCGGGCTACGAGCAGTACTTC.

The gene calls are TRBV5-4 and TRBJ1-3, with 9 nucleotides matching TRBD1. The V segment lost 2 bases and the J segment 5 bases; nucleotides outside the gene matches: 5. Germline V gives CDR1 SGHNT, CDR2 YYREEE (reference sequence). This CDR3 contains 15 residues. The CDR3 sequence is CASSLRDRERNTIYF. Written as DNA, the CDR3 is TGTGCCAGCAGCTTAAGGGACAGGGAAAGAAACACCATATATTTT.

This clone turned up a few times. The chain carries TRBV5-4 and TRBJ1-1; 7 nucleotides agree with TRBD1. The CDR3 covers 14 residues. J lost 1 base, V lost 3 bases, and 3 bases had no gene match. Germline CDR1 is SGHNT and CDR2 is YYREEE (reference sequence). The CDR3 is CASSSGGWNTEAFF. The CDR3 bases are TGTGCCAGCAGCTCAGGGGGGTGGAACACTGAAGCTTTCTTT.

J is TRBJ2-7 and V is TRBV28; 7 positions agree with TRBD2. With 10 bases clipped from V and 3 bases from J, the junction kept 6 bases outside the gene matches. CDR3 size: 12 residues. Germline CDR1 is MDHEN and CDR2 is SYDVKM. CDR3: CAIGRLLYEQYF. The CDR3 nucleotides read TGTGCCATCGGGAGGCTCCTCTACGAGCAGTACTTC.

The genes are TRBV12-3 or TRBV12-4 and TRBJ2-2; TRBD2 is a possible D gene (6 bases). Trimming pared 6 bases from V and 5 bases from J, leaving 10 bases between. The CDR3 totals 13 residues. This CDR3 reads CASSRERTGELFF. For the CDR3, the DNA is TGTGCCAGCAGCCGGGAGAGAACCGGGGAGCTGTTTTTT.

This rearrangement joins TRBV5-1 to TRBJ2-3; 14 bases line up with TRBD2. CDR1 SGHRS and CDR2 YFSETQ come from the germline V gene. CDR3 size: 16 residues. V shed 4 bases, J shed 4 bases, and the junction held 5 bases outside the gene matches. The CDR3 nucleotides read TGCGCCAGCAGCCTGGGGACTAGCGGGAGCGCAGATACGCAGTATTTT. Residues: CASSLGTSGSADTQYF. Full variable domain (outside the CDR3, taken from reference TRBV5-1 and TRBJ2-3): KAGVTQTPRYLIKTRGQQVTLSCSPISGHRSVSWYQQTPGQGLQFLFEYFSETQRNKGNFPGRFSGRQFSNSRSEMNVSTLELGDSALYLCASSLGTSGSADTQYFGPGTRLTVL.

This clone was found once. This chain joins TRBV6-5 and TRBJ1-1, with 11 bases fitting TRBD1. In germline, CDR1 is MNHEY, CDR2 SVGAGI. CDR3 length: 16 amino acids. V dropped 4 bases and J dropped 2; count of bases not matched to a gene: 6. The CDR3 nucleotides are TGTGCCAGCAGTTCGGACAGGGGGCGCGGAAACACTGAAGCTTTCTTT. Amino acid sequence: CASSSDRGRGNTEAFF.

The V and J genes are TRBV29-1 and TRBJ1-2; D is uncertain. Germline V lookup: CDR1 SQVTM, CDR2 ANQGSEA. The CDR3 is 9 amino acids. Trimming left V 2 bases short and J 8 bases short, with 3 bases between. The DNA for the CDR3 is TGCAGCGTTGAACAAGGCTACACCTTC. This sequence encodes CSVEQGYTF.

The chain couples TRBV7-3 to TRBJ2-1; D is possibly TRBD1 (6 bases). Trimming removed 3 bases at V and 7 bases at J, with 7 bases between. Germline assignment: CDR1 SGHTA and CDR2 FQGTGA. This CDR3 comprises 12 residues. CDR3: CASSFQGNEQFF. The CDR3 region has the DNA TGTGCCAGCAGCTTCCAGGGGAATGAGCAGTTCTTC.

This chain links TRBV23-1 with TRBJ1-1; D is unresolved. TRBV23-1 is an ORF; its function is uncertain. The length of the CDR3 is 17 residues. The germline V and J ends were trimmed by 7 bases and 1 base, with 22 bases remaining between them. CDR3 amino acids: CASTRPGGSPQNTEAFF. The CDR3 DNA is TGCGCCAGCACCCGACCGGGCGGGAGCCCTCAGAACACTGAAGCTTTCTTT.

The chain uses TRBV5-4 and TRBJ1-1, with a weak D call TRBD1 (6 bases). Germline V gene sequence: CDR1 SGHNT, CDR2 YYREEE (reference sequence). The length of the CDR3 is 14 residues. Deletions cut 0 bases from V and 0 bases from J, with 6 bases between. In DNA form, the CDR3 reads TGTGCCAGCAGCTTGGGGGGGCTGAACACTGAAGCTTTCTTT. Its protein is CASSLGGLNTEAFF.

The chain employs TRBV20-1 and TRBJ2-7; possible D gene TRBD1, 6 bases. The germline V gene has CDR1 DFQATT and CDR2 SNEGSKA (reference sequence). The V gene lost 5 bases and the J gene lost 4 bases, with 9 bases spanning the gap. This CDR3 spans 11 amino acids. DNA of the CDR3: TGCAGTGCTTACAGGGATTACGAGCAGTACTTC. Protein sequence: CSAYRDYEQYF.

The J gene is TRBJ1-6, the V gene TRBV5-4; 8 bases are shared with TRBD1. This CDR3 contains 14 residues. CDR1 SGHNT and CDR2 YYREEE come from the germline V gene (reference sequence). Germline trimming cut 4 bases from V and 8 bases from J; bases unmatched to any gene: 5. The CDR3 DNA is TGTGCCAGCAGCGTAGGGACAGGAGATTCACCCCTCCACTTT. Translation gives CASSVGTGDSPLHF.

The chain links TRBV27 to TRBJ1-4, with 7 bases lining up with TRBD1. The V segment lost 8 bases and the J segment 3 bases; nucleotides outside the gene matches: 3. Germline V gene sequence: CDR1 MNHEY, CDR2 SMNVEV (reference sequence). This CDR3 is 13 amino acids long. The CDR3 region is CASRGTANEKLFF. CDR3 coding DNA: TGTGCCAGCCGCGGGACAGCTAATGAAAAACTGTTTTTT.

This chain joins TRBV6-2 or TRBV6-3 and TRBJ2-1, with D possibly being TRBD2 (5 bases). Germline V CDR1 and CDR2: MNHEY, SVGEGT. The CDR3 is 13 amino acids. Trimming removed 6 bases from V and 9 bases from J, with 15 bases in between. CDR3 residues: CASSSPLRGEQFF. The DNA of the CDR3 is TGTGCCAGCAGCTCCCCTCTTCGGGGTGAGCAGTTCTTC.

The chain is built from TRBV19 and TRBJ1-5; D possibly corresponds to TRBD1 (5 bases). The CDR3 has 15 amino acids. Per germline, CDR1 LNHDA and CDR2 SQIVND (reference sequence). V shed 6 bases and J shed 2 bases, with 14 bases lying between them. The CDR3 is CASRVRGGGNQPQHF. The CDR3 coding sequence is TGTGCCAGTAGGGTACGGGGCGGGGGCAATCAGCCCCAGCATTTT.

The chain recombines TRBV5-4 with TRBJ2-5, with 8 bases fitting TRBD2. J gave up 0 bases and V 4 bases, and 11 bases lay outside the gene matches. CDR1 and CDR2 (germline): SGHNT, YYREEE (reference sequence). CDR3 length equals 17 residues. The CDR3 region is CASSPRSGGPNQETQYF. The CDR3 bases are TGTGCCAGCAGCCCACGTTCGGGAGGGCCGAACCAAGAGACCCAGTACTTC.